This TCR beta chain is from a study of shared clonotypes between healthy human individuals. The assay ran at deep level. The protocol was immunoSEQ multiplex PCR, while the TCRdb copy is restricted to in-frame clones and leaves out a portion. The sample has 600,000 or so clones, 85% to 95% seen once; the top ten hold over 0.1%. The length of the CDR3 is 12 residues. Germline V gives CDR1 MNHEY, CDR2 SMNVEV (reference sequence). Trimming took 1 base from V and 11 from J, leaving 9 bases between them. The naive CD8 population came from CD45RO-negative cells selected for CCR7, without terminally differentiated effector memory CD45RA+ cells.

Sequenced sample: naive CD8+ T cells sorted from blood. The rearrangement links TRBV27 to TRBJ1-5; weak D call: TRBD1 (5 bases). The receptor was isolated from a young woman in good health. CDR3 nucleotides: TGTGCCAGCAGTTTATGGGGAGGGGCCCAGCATTTT. Protein sequence: CASSLWGGAQHF.